Below, one T cell receptor beta chain is given with its context. The sample comes from a study of blood T cell repertoires in COVID-19. The CDR3 runs to 12 residues. The germline gives CDR1 SGHRS, CDR2 YFSETQ. Trimming cost V 3 bases and J 6 bases, with 9 bases left between them. Generated by immunoSEQ multiplex PCR, the TCRdb table keeps only in-frame clones and is missing some. The sample lists fewer than 120,000 clones, approximately 68% occurring once. This TCR was recovered from a woman in her fifties or sixties with acute or convalescent COVID-19. Material: peripheral blood. The gene calls are TRBV5-1 and TRBJ1-2; a weak D match, TRBD1 (6 bases). The CDR3 DNA is TGCGCCAGCAGCTCAAACAGGGATGGCTACACCTTC. It codes for CASSSNRDGYTF.